A selection of T cell receptor beta chains follows, all from one sample in a study of human T cells and chemical hapten exposure. One entry per CDR3 protein results from TCRdb running MiXCR on the RACE reads. The data contain about 110,000 distinct CDR3 sequences, about 11% of them singletons. The source material was whole blood, sampled in connection with sensitization to the hapten diphenylcyclopropenone (DPC). These receptors were taken from a woman aged 40 to 49 with alopecia areata. Some clones in this sample may be carry-over from other donors' samples. CDR3s include the opening cysteine and the closing phenylalanine or tryptophan. D genes are given only for firm matches. A row's size may be missing; if present it is once, few, many or a size class.

DNA | CDR3 | size | J | V | D
TGTGCCACCAGTGATCGTGGAGCGCCGAGCTCCTACAATGAGCAGTTCTTC | CATSDRGAPSSYNEQFF | many | TRBJ2-1 | TRBV24-1 | .
TGTGCCTGGAGTGTACTGGCTAGCGGGAACTACGAGCAGTACTTC | CAWSVLASGNYEQYF | many | TRBJ2-7 | TRBV30 | TRBD2
TGTGCCAGCAGTTGGACCGGGACTAGCGGGAGTTGGGGTTACGAGCAGTACTTC | CASSWTGTSGSWGYEQYF | few | TRBJ2-7 | TRBV27 | TRBD2
TGTGCCAGCAGCGTAGACCCCCTGCCGGCCTACGAGCAGTACTTC | CASSVDPLPAYEQYF | many | TRBJ2-7 | TRBV9 | .
TGTGCCACCAGCAGAGCCCAAGAGACCCAGTACTTC | CATSRAQETQYF | . | TRBJ2-5 | TRBV15 | .
TGCGCCAGCAGCCAAGCAGTTACCGGCTCCTACAATGAGCAGTTCTTC | CASSQAVTGSYNEQFF | many | TRBJ2-1 | TRBV4-3 | .
TGTGCCAGCGGATTACAGGGGGCTAGGAATGAGCAGTTCTTC | CASGLQGARNEQFF | many | TRBJ2-1 | TRBV6-5 | TRBD1
TGTGCCAGCAGTTTATGGGGGGCAGGGGCCAACGTCCTGACTTTC | CASSLWGAGANVLTF | few | TRBJ2-6 | TRBV27 | .
TGTGCCATCAGTGCGACTAGCGCTCCCACCGAGCAGTACTTC | CAISATSAPTEQYF | . | TRBJ2-7 | TRBV10-3 | TRBD2
TGTGCCAGCCGACAGGGATATGGCTACACCTTC | CASRQGYGYTF | medium-sized | TRBJ1-2 | TRBV12-3/TRBV12-4 | TRBD1
TGCAGCGTTGAAGTTAGGACAGGGATACGGTACGAGCAGTACTTC | CSVEVRTGIRYEQYF | few | TRBJ2-7 | TRBV29-1 | TRBD1
TGTGCCAGCAGCTTAACGGCGACAGGGAATACGCAGTATTTT | CASSLTATGNTQYF | few | TRBJ2-3 | TRBV7-3 | TRBD1
TGTGCCAGCACCGAATCGACCGGGACTTCTACCGGGGAGCTGTTTTTT | CASTESTGTSTGELFF | few | TRBJ2-2 | TRBV7-2 | .
TGTGCCAGCTCACAGGGACAGGGCCCGGGGGCTGAAGCTTTCTTT | CASSQGQGPGAEAFF | many | TRBJ1-1 | TRBV18 | TRBD1
TGCAGCGTTGAACCCGGCGGCGGAGATACGCAGTATTTT | CSVEPGGGDTQYF | many | TRBJ2-3 | TRBV29-1 | .
TGTGCCAGCTCACCACAGAGGGGCGGGGGCACTGAAGCTTTCTTT | CASSPQRGGGTEAFF | . | TRBJ1-1 | TRBV18 | .
TGTGCCACCAGTGCCCTGACAGGGAGAGGCACCGGGGAGCTGTTTTTT | CATSALTGRGTGELFF | . | TRBJ2-2 | TRBV24-1 | TRBD1
TGTGCCAGCAGCTTGGCAGCACTCGGTGAAGCTTTCTTT | CASSLAALGEAFF | . | TRBJ1-1 | TRBV5-4 | .
TGTGCCAGCAGTTACCTGGACACCAACTACGAGCAGTACTTC | CASSYLDTNYEQYF | . | TRBJ2-7 | TRBV6-6 | .
TGTGCCAGCAGTTTACAGGACAGGGGGCGAACTGAAGCTTTCTTT | CASSLQDRGRTEAFF | . | TRBJ1-1 | TRBV12-3/TRBV12-4 | TRBD1
TGTGCCAGCACCGACCCTTCAGGGGGAAGTCAGCCCCAGCATTTT | CASTDPSGGSQPQHF | few | TRBJ1-5 | TRBV6-2/TRBV6-3 | TRBD1
TGTGCCAGCAGTTTAAGATCCTACGAGCAGTACTTC | CASSLRSYEQYF | many | TRBJ2-7 | TRBV7-2 | .
TGTGCCAGCAGCTTAGCCATGGGTTGGAGGGAGCAGTACTTC | CASSLAMGWREQYF | many | TRBJ2-7 | TRBV6-5 | .
TGTGCCAGCAGCCAAGATTTGGCTAGCGGGAGGACTCACACCGGGGAGCTGTTTTTT | CASSQDLASGRTHTGELFF | many | TRBJ2-2 | TRBV4-2 | TRBD2
TGTGCCACTGGGTTTTCGGGGAACTACGAGCAGTACTTC | CATGFSGNYEQYF | many | TRBJ2-7 | TRBV19 | .
TGTGCCAGCAGCTTAGCGTCGAACCCCCAACGGCCCCAGCATTTT | CASSLASNPQRPQHF | few | TRBJ1-5 | TRBV7-2 | .
TGTGCCAGCACAAGACAGGGGCCTTACAATGAGCAGTTCTTC | CASTRQGPYNEQFF | . | TRBJ2-1 | TRBV12-3/TRBV12-4 | TRBD1
TGCGCCAGCAGCCAAGAAGTGGGTACCGGGGAGCTGTTTTTT | CASSQEVGTGELFF | many | TRBJ2-2 | TRBV4-3 | .
TGTGCCAGCAGTGAAGCCCGAGCGGAGGGTTACGGCTACACCTTC | CASSEARAEGYGYTF | many | TRBJ1-2 | TRBV6-1 | .
TGCGCCAGCAGCCCGGGACAGGCCAAAAACATTCAGTACTTC | CASSPGQAKNIQYF | many | TRBJ2-4 | TRBV5-1 | TRBD1
TGTGCCAGCAGCTTAATTAAGGAACAGCCCCAGCATTTT | CASSLIKEQPQHF | many | TRBJ1-5 | TRBV7-2 | .
TGCAGCGTCGGGCGCCAGGGGGATGGCTACACCTTC | CSVGRQGDGYTF | many | TRBJ1-2 | TRBV29-1 | TRBD1
TGTGCCAGCAGCCTTTCGAGGAGCGGGGGGGAAGAGACCCAGTACTTC | CASSLSRSGGEETQYF | few | TRBJ2-5 | TRBV7-6 | TRBD2
TGTGCCAGTAGTCCCCGGACAGGATTAAATTCACCCCTCCACTTT | CASSPRTGLNSPLHF | few | TRBJ1-6 | TRBV19 | TRBD1
TGTGCCAGCAGCTCAAGACCGGGACTAGCGGAGACCCAGTACTTC | CASSSRPGLAETQYF | many | TRBJ2-5 | TRBV9 | TRBD2